This T cell receptor (beta chain) came from a study of OX40 agonist ivuxolimab in advanced cancers. Autoimmune disease history or systemic immunosuppression disqualified patients. V was cut by 5 bases and J by 6 bases, with 8 bases left in between. The CDR3 sequence is 12 residues long. Germline-derived CDR1 and CDR2 are MNHEY and SMNVEV (reference sequence). Study-wide findings and caveats: The average count of expanded clones was higher among CD8+ T cells than among CD4+. Normalized T-cell clonal expansion was also low in a subset of nonresponders. At 0.1-3.0 mg/kg, partial responders had clonal expansion among the lowest observed.

Produced via immunoSEQ multiplex PCR; TCRdb's table is partial and in-frame only. Of about 77,000 clones in the sample, roughly 87% are singletons; the top ten hold roughly 0.62%. Worth noting for this clone: Its antigen is unknown.

The sequence came from an adult with an advanced solid tumor such as melanoma, head and neck, liver or kidney cancer. The starting material was CD4+ or CD8+ T cells sorted from blood, obtained in a trial of the OX40 agonist ivuxolimab. This chain links TRBV27 with TRBJ2-1, with D hard to call. The CDR3 sequence is CASSTPRNEQFF. The CDR3, as DNA: TGTGCCAGCAGTACTCCCCGCAATGAGCAGTTCTTC.